The 30 T cell receptor beta chains below come from one sample, sequenced in a study of cytomegalovirus exposure and HLA in healthy donors. PCR involved 60 Vbeta and 13 Jbeta primers. The protocol was immunoSEQ multiplex PCR, while the TCRdb copy is restricted to in-frame clones and leaves out a portion. The table lists more than 85,000 clones, approximately 70% of them singletons. Sequenced input: PBMCs. The receptors originated from a young woman in good health and CMV-seropositive.

This clone was detected a few times. The CDR3 region is CASSPLTGQGFF. As DNA, the CDR3 is TGTGCCAGCAGCCCACTCACAGGTCAAGGGTTCTTC. The chain couples TRBV6-5 to TRBJ2-1; D is perhaps TRBD1 (5 bases). Germline CDR1 is MNHEY and CDR2 is SVGAGI. The CDR3 has 12 residues. V lost 6 bases and J 15 bases, leaving 18 bases between the germline ends.

This chain links TRBV6-1 with TRBJ2-5, with TRBD1 matching 7 bases. Germline V gene data show CDR1 as MNHNS and CDR2 as SASEGT. The V and J ends lost 7 bases and 11 bases, in that order; junction bases with no gene match: 13. This CDR3 spans 13 amino acids. The CDR3 protein is CASTTVGQAEQYF. CDR3 in DNA: TGTGCCAGCACGACCGTTGGACAGGCTGAGCAGTACTTC.

The V call is TRBV11-2, the J call TRBJ2-7; 7 nucleotides align to TRBD2. The length of the CDR3 is 16 residues. Germline V lookup: CDR1 SGHAT, CDR2 FQNNGV. J was trimmed by 4 bases and V by 5 bases; bases with no gene match: 14. CDR3 DNA sequence: TGTGCCAGCAGCGGATCGTCGGCGGGAGTTTGGTACGAGCAGTACTTC. Its translation is CASSGSSAGVWYEQYF.

V usage is TRBV27 and J usage is TRBJ2-7; D is uncertain. The CDR3 covers 14 residues. Germline CDR1 and CDR2: MNHEY and SMNVEV (reference sequence). V dropped 7 bases and J dropped 0 bases, with 13 bases sitting between them. CDR3 amino acids: CASKLGPASYEQYF. CDR3 in DNA: TGTGCCAGCAAATTGGGCCCCGCCTCCTACGAGCAGTACTTC.

The chain recombines TRBV27 with TRBJ2-7, with 9 bases fitting TRBD2. CDR1 and CDR2 (germline): MNHEY, SMNVEV (reference sequence). The CDR3 has 18 residues. V lost 1 base and J lost 0; bases outside the gene matches: 10. The CDR3 region has the DNA TGTGCCAGCAGTTTATTGGTTGCGGGAGGGCCGCACTCCTACGAGCAGTACTTC. It encodes CASSLLVAGGPHSYEQYF.

The J gene is TRBJ2-3, the V gene TRBV7-9, with D maybe TRBD2 (5 bases). The germline gives CDR1 SEHNR, CDR2 FQNEAQ (reference sequence). The CDR3 length is 11 residues. V lost 8 bases to trimming and J lost 5 bases, with 8 bases between them. This CDR3 reads CASSAGDTQYF. In DNA form, the CDR3 reads TGTGCCAGCTCGGCGGGAGATACGCAGTATTTT.

The chain uses TRBV5-1 and TRBJ2-5; 9 nucleotides match TRBD2. The CDR3 totals 16 residues. J gave up 1 base and V 4 bases, and 8 bases lay outside the gene matches. Germline V lookup: CDR1 SGHRS, CDR2 YFSETQ. The CDR3 reads CASSIGGGLAQETQYF. The CDR3 DNA sequence: TGCGCCAGCAGCATAGGCGGGGGACTAGCCCAAGAGACCCAGTACTTC. The complete variable domain, with remaining parts taken from reference TRBV5-1 and TRBJ2-5, reads KAGVTQTPRYLIKTRGQQVTLSCSPISGHRSVSWYQQTPGQGLQFLFEYFSETQRNKGNFPGRFSGRQFSNSRSEMNVSTLELGDSALYLCASSIGGGLAQETQYFGPGTRLLVL.

This sequence joins TRBV7-2 and TRBJ2-7, with 7 bases identical to TRBD2. V lost 5 bases and J lost 3; bases outside the gene matches: 7. The CDR3 has 14 residues. Per germline, CDR1 SGHTA and CDR2 FQGNSA. The CDR3 region has the DNA TGTGCCAGCAGCCGACTAGCTTCTAACTACGAGCAGTACTTC. It yields the protein CASSRLASNYEQYF.

The chain has TRBV12-5 and TRBJ2-1; tentatively, D is TRBD2 (5 bases). Germline V CDR1 and CDR2: LGHNT, FRNRAP. The CDR3 length is 12 residues. Trimming removed 1 base at V and 9 bases at J, with 7 bases between. CDR3 bases: TGTGCTAGTGGTTTGGGAGGGAGTGAGCAGTTCTTC. Translating it yields CASGLGGSEQFF.

This clone has a single count. The chain recombines TRBV4-1 with TRBJ2-2, with 9 bases matching TRBD2. Germline assignment: CDR1 MGHRA and CDR2 YSYEKL. With 4 bases clipped from V and 8 bases from J, the junction kept 14 bases outside the gene matches. This CDR3 has 17 amino acids. The CDR3 loop reads CASSPTDLAGVTGELFF. CDR3 coding DNA: TGCGCCAGCAGCCCAACAGACTTAGCGGGAGTTACGGGGGAGCTGTTTTTT.

This chain connects TRBV6-1 to TRBJ2-7; 8 bases are a match to TRBD1. The germline gives CDR1 MNHNS, CDR2 SASEGT. There are 15 residues in the CDR3. V dropped 6 bases and J dropped 0; count of bases not matched to a gene: 7. The CDR3, as DNA: TGTGCCAGCAGCCTGTCCCAGGGGGCCTCCTACGAGCAGTACTTC. Amino acids: CASSLSQGASYEQYF.

The rearrangement joins TRBV20-1 to TRBJ2-1, with TRBD1 as a possible D gene (5 bases). V gave up 7 bases and J gave up 4 bases, with 8 bases separating them. Germline CDR1 reads DFQATT; CDR2 reads SNEGSKA (reference sequence). This CDR3 is 11 amino acids long. The DNA of the CDR3 is TGCAGTGAAGGGGATTACAATGAGCAGTTCTTC. It encodes CSEGDYNEQFF.

V is TRBV7-9 and J is TRBJ1-4; the D is unclear. The germline V and J ends were trimmed by 5 bases and 8 bases, with 9 bases remaining between them. The CDR3 runs 12 residues. Germline CDR1 SEHNR, CDR2 FQNEAQ (reference sequence). The CDR3 coding sequence is TGTGCCAGCAGCCTCGGGAGGGAAAAACTGTTTTTT. Translated, it gives CASSLGREKLFF.

This clone was counted a few times. This chain links TRBV7-8 with TRBJ2-5, with 9 bases aligning to TRBD2. V lost 3 bases, J lost 5 bases, and 10 bases stayed unmatched. Germline loops: CDR1 SGHVS, CDR2 FQNEAQ. This CDR3 has 16 residues. The CDR3, as DNA: TGTGCCAGCAGCTTCCCTCTAGCGGGGACGGGTGAGACCCAGTACTTC. It is translated as CASSFPLAGTGETQYF.

The chain carries TRBV28 and TRBJ2-7, with 12 bases lining up with TRBD2. CDR3 size: 17 residues. Unmatched junction bases numbered 9, after V lost 5 bases and J lost 1 base. The germline V gene has CDR1 MDHEN and CDR2 SYDVKM. CDR3 sequence: CASSTPGLAGHSYEQYF. The CDR3 nucleotides read TGTGCCAGCAGTACACCCGGACTAGCGGGACATTCCTACGAGCAGTACTTC.

V is TRBV19 and J is TRBJ2-2, with D perhaps matching TRBD2 (6 bases). V lost 5 bases, J lost 7 bases, and 20 bases lay in between. The length of the CDR3 is 16 residues. Germline V lookup: CDR1 LNHDA, CDR2 SQIVND (reference sequence). Here the CDR3 reads CASSDLSRRAVGELFF. Written as DNA, the CDR3 is TGTGCCAGTAGTGACCTTAGCAGGAGGGCCGTCGGGGAGCTGTTTTTT.

Comments on this clone: Other DNA variants within this sample encode the same CDR3. The J gene is TRBJ2-7, the V gene TRBV6-5; TRBD1 aligns across 7 bases. With V trimmed by 0 bases and J by 4 bases, 6 bases remained unmatched. This CDR3 has 15 residues. In germline, CDR1 is MNHEY, CDR2 SVGAGI. CDR3 in amino acids: CASSYSRKQGYEQYF. The DNA of the CDR3 is TGTGCCAGCAGTTACTCGCGGAAACAGGGGTACGAGCAGTACTTC.

This chain links TRBV7-9 with TRBJ1-5, with 8 bases matching TRBD1. The V and J ends lost 0 bases and 2 bases, in that order; junction bases with no gene match: 9. From germline, CDR1 is SEHNR and CDR2 FQNEAQ (reference sequence). This CDR3 has 18 amino acids. CDR3 residues: CASSLAQTGEFRNQPQHF. The CDR3 nucleotides are TGTGCCAGCAGCTTAGCCCAGACAGGGGAGTTTCGCAATCAGCCCCAGCATTTT. The complete variable domain, with remaining parts taken from reference TRBV7-9 and TRBJ1-5, reads DTGVSQNPRHKITKRGQNVTFRCDPISEHNRLYWYRQTLGQGPEFLTYFQNEAQLEKSRLLSDRFSAERPKGSFSTLEIQRTEQGDSAMYLCASSLAQTGEFRNQPQHFGDGTRLSIL.

The V call is TRBV5-4, the J call TRBJ2-5; D unresolved. V lost 0 bases to trimming and J lost 3 bases, with 6 bases between them. The V gene's germline CDR1 is SGHNT and CDR2 YYREEE (reference sequence). The CDR3 runs to 13 residues. The CDR3 bases are TGTGCCAGCAGCTTGGGGCAGGAAGAGACCCAGTACTTC. Translating gives CASSLGQEETQYF.

This chain links TRBV11-1 with TRBJ2-7; TRBD2 matches at 7 bases. This CDR3 region has 15 residues. The trim removed 1 base at V and 2 bases at J, leaving 5 bases unmatched. CDR1 and CDR2 (germline): SGHAT, FQDESV (reference sequence). CDR3 residues: CASSLEASGTYEQYF. CDR3 bases: TGTGCCAGCAGCTTAGAGGCTAGCGGCACCTACGAGCAGTACTTC. Using reference TRBV11-1 and TRBJ2-7 for the parts outside the CDR3, the full variable domain is EAEVAQSPRYKITEKSQAVAFWCDPISGHATLYWYRQILGQGPELLVQFQDESVVDDSQLPKDRFSAERLKGVDSTLKIQPAELGDSAMYLCASSLEASGTYEQYFGPGTRLTVT.

The chain joins TRBV7-2 to TRBJ2-1, with D maybe TRBD2 (6 bases). Germline CDR1 SGHTA, CDR2 FQGNSA. Trimming pared 3 bases from V and 6 bases from J, leaving 12 bases between. This CDR3 has 14 residues. The DNA of the CDR3 is TGTGCCAGCAGCTTTGCTACTAGCCTCAATGAGCAGTTCTTC. Translating gives CASSFATSLNEQFF.

This clone was detected once. The V call is TRBV4-3, the J call TRBJ2-5; the match to TRBD2 covers 7 bases. The J call may be mistaken, given a closer DNA end match to TRBJ2-7. The germline gives CDR1 LGHNA, CDR2 YSLEER. The CDR3 covers 16 residues. For the CDR3, the DNA is TGCGCCAGCAGCCAAGATTCAGGCGGGGGTTCCTACGAGCAGTACTTC. Protein: CASSQDSGGGSYEQYF.

The gene calls are TRBV27 and TRBJ1-1, with D unresolved. There are 14 residues in the CDR3. The V gene lost 7 bases and the J gene lost 1 base, with 13 bases spanning the gap. CDR1 and CDR2 (germline): MNHEY, SMNVEV (reference sequence). The CDR3 region is CASTDRVTNTEAFF. In DNA form, the CDR3 reads TGTGCCAGCACCGACCGGGTTACGAACACTGAAGCTTTCTTT.

This sequence joins TRBV4-3 and TRBJ1-1; D call uncertain. Germline V lookup: CDR1 LGHNA, CDR2 YSLEER. The CDR3 has 13 amino acids. V lost 2 bases and J lost 10, with 14 bases in between. The chain's CDR3 is CASSQNREAGAFF. The CDR3, as DNA: TGCGCCAGCAGCCAAAATCGAGAGGCCGGAGCTTTCTTT.

Worth noting for this clone: Other DNA sequences within the sample encode an identical CDR3. This chain uses TRBV6-5 with TRBJ2-2; 7 bases fit TRBD2. The CDR3 length is 15 residues. From germline, CDR1 is MNHEY and CDR2 SVGAGI. V was clipped by 5 bases and J by 5 bases; unmatched bases: 8. In DNA, the CDR3 is TGTGCCAGCAGTACCCGGCTAGCGGTTACCGGGGAGCTGTTTTTT. Its protein is CASSTRLAVTGELFF.

This clone has more than one count but fewer than ten. The rearrangement uses TRBV25-1 and TRBJ2-7; 8 bases map to TRBD1. V shed 1 base, J shed 5 bases, and the junction held 7 bases outside the gene matches. The CDR3 is 15 residues long. From germline, CDR1 is MGHDK and CDR2 SYGVNS. CDR3 coding DNA: TGTGCCAGCAGTGAATCGGCACAGGGGGGCCACGAGCAGTACTTC. The encoded protein is CASSESAQGGHEQYF.

The gene calls are TRBV7-2 and TRBJ2-7; TRBD2 aligns across 8 bases. The trim removed 5 bases at V and 0 bases at J, leaving 6 bases unmatched. The CDR3 extends over 15 amino acids. Germline V gives CDR1 SGHTA, CDR2 FQGNSA. This chain's CDR3 is CASSKTSAASYEQYF. The CDR3, as DNA: TGTGCCAGCAGCAAGACTAGCGCAGCCTCCTACGAGCAGTACTTC.

V usage is TRBV6-4 and J usage is TRBJ1-1; D is uncertain. Germline CDR1 MRHNA, CDR2 SNTAGT. The ends were cut back, 6 bases at V and 5 bases at J, with 13 bases in the middle. The CDR3 consists of 13 residues. CDR3 residues: CASSLKGGTEAFF. CDR3 sequence (DNA): TGTGCCAGCAGCCTAAAGGGAGGAACTGAAGCTTTCTTT.

The J gene is TRBJ2-1, the V gene TRBV12-5; D is ambiguous. V was trimmed by 0 bases and J by 6 bases, leaving 6 bases between them. The CDR3 consists of 13 residues. Germline V gene sequence: CDR1 LGHNT, CDR2 FRNRAP. For the CDR3, the DNA is TGTGCTAGTGGTTTGGTCGCAGTCAATGAGCAGTTCTTC. Amino acid sequence: CASGLVAVNEQFF.

In its sample, this clone was seen once. The rearrangement uses TRBV6-5 and TRBJ2-2; D might be TRBD2 (6 bases). Between the trimmed V and J ends, which lost 6 bases and 7 bases, there was a span of 21 bases. This CDR3 region has 16 residues. Germline V gene lookup returns CDR1 MNHEY and CDR2 SVGAGI. Here the CDR3 DNA reads TGTGCCAGCAGCTACAGCGGGTTGAGGGCGGGCGGGGAGCTGTTTTTT. Translating it yields CASSYSGLRAGGELFF.